This T cell receptor beta chain was captured by sequencing in a study of shared clonotypes between healthy human individuals. Trimming left V 3 bases short and J 4 bases short, with 13 bases between. Germline assignment: CDR1 SGHVS and CDR2 FNYEAQ. The CDR3 length is 15 residues. Points on this clone: Its specificity is unknown.

In the source study's methods: For the immunoSEQ data, sequences were junction-only without quality scores, so filtering differed. Libraries were prepared by immunoSEQ multiplex PCR; TCRdb keeps only in-frame clonotypes and omits some of them. Clone size and V and J calls were adopted from that table, with D and trimming inferred from the DNA. Here the sample spans roughly 770,000 clones, 95% to 97% being singletons. Naive CD8 cells comprised CD45RO-negative, CCR7-positively selected cells, excluding terminally differentiated effector memory CD45RA+ cells. All participating donors were Caucasian adults from Nashville, Tennessee. Whole-study findings and limits: The naive CD4 repertoires of a handful of donors were compared, and around 5.1% of clonotypes were shared.

J is TRBJ1-5 and V is TRBV7-6; TRBD1 is a possible D gene (6 bases). The source material was naive CD8+ T cells sorted from blood. The TCR was taken from a young man in good health. CDR3 residues: CASSFWAGENQPQHF. In DNA, the CDR3 is TGTGCCAGCAGCTTTTGGGCAGGGGAGAATCAGCCCCAGCATTTT.